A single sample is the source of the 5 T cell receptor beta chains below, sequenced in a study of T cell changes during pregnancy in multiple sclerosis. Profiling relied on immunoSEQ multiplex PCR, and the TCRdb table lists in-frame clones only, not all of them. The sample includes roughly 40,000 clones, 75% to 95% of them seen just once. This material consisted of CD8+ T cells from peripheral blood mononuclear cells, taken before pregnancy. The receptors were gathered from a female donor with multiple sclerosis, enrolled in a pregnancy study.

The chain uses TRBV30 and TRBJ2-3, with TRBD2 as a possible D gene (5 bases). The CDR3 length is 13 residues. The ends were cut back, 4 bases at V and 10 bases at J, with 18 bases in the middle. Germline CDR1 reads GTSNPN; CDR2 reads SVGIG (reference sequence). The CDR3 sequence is CAWTQSGIGAQYF. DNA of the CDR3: TGTGCCTGGACACAATCCGGGATCGGGGCGCAGTATTTT.

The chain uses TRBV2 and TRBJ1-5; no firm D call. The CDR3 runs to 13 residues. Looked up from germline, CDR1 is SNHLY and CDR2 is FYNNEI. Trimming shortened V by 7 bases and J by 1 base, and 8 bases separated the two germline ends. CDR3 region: CASTKESNQPQHF. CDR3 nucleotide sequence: TGTGCCAGCACCAAGGAGAGCAATCAGCCCCAGCATTTT. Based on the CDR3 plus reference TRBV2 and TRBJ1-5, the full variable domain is EPEVTQTPSHQVTQMGQEVILRCVPISNHLYFYWYRQILGQKVEFLVSFYNNEISEKSEIFDDQFSVERPDGSNFTLKIRSTKLEDSAMYFCASTKESNQPQHFGDGTRLSIL.

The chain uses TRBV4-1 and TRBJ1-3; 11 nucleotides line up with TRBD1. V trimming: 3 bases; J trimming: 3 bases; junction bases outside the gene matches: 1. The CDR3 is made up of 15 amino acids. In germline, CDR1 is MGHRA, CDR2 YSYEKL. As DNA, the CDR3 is TGCGCCAGCAGCCAGGACAGGGGGCTTGGAAACACCATATATTTT. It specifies CASSQDRGLGNTIYF.

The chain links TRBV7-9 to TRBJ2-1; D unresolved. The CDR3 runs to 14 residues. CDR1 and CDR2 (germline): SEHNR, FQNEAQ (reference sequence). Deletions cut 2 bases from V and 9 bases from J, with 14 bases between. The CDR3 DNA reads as TGTGCCAGCAGCTTATTAGTTAGTGCCGGTGAGCAGTTCTTC. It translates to CASSLLVSAGEQFF. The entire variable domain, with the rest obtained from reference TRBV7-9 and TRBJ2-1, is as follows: DTGVSQNPRHKITKRGQNVTFRCDPISEHNRLYWYRQTLGQGPEFLTYFQNEAQLEKSRLLSDRFSAERPKGSFSTLEIQRTEQGDSAMYLCASSLLVSAGEQFFGPGTRLTVL.

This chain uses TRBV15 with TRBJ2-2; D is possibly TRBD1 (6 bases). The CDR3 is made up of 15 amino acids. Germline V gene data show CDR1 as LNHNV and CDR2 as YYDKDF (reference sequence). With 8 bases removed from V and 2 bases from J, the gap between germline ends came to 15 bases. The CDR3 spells CATSQGLFNTGELFF. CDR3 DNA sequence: TGTGCCACCTCACAGGGTCTTTTCAACACCGGGGAGCTGTTTTTT.